The 9 T cell receptor beta chains reported below all come from one sample, sequenced in a study of T-cell reconstitution after alpha-beta-depleted transplantation in children. Preparation of the TCRbeta library was carried out with unique molecular identifiers. MiXCR, run by TCRdb on the PCR reads, gives a single entry per CDR3 protein. The table includes about 100,000 distinct CDR3 sequences, about 6.8% detected once. The source material was PBMCs, sampled before TCRalphabeta/CD19-depleted stem cell transplant. Source of these receptors: a boy aged 2 to 10 with acute lymphoblastic leukemia, due to receive a stem cell transplant.

The V call is TRBV20-1, the J call TRBJ2-7, with 7 bases that match TRBD1. Germline lookup yields CDR1 DFQATT and CDR2 SNEGSKA (reference sequence). V shed 5 bases, J shed 2 bases, and the junction held 3 bases outside the gene matches. The CDR3 covers 12 residues. The CDR3 loop is CSAPTGTYEQYF. The CDR3 region has the DNA TGCAGTGCTCCGACAGGGACCTACGAGCAGTACTTC.

This clonotype has at least ten counts. The gene calls are TRBV7-8 and TRBJ1-5, with 8 bases that match TRBD1. V shed 5 bases, J shed 3 bases, and the junction held 9 bases outside the gene matches. The CDR3 loop spans 16 amino acids. CDR1 and CDR2 from the germline V gene are SGHVS and FQNEAQ. CDR3 amino acids: CASSHRGESANQPQHF. DNA of the CDR3: TGTGCCAGCAGCCACAGGGGGGAATCGGCCAATCAGCCCCAGCATTTT.

In this sample, this clonotype turned up a few times. The chain joins TRBV15 to TRBJ2-1; 8 bases agree with TRBD2. In germline, CDR1 is LNHNV, CDR2 YYDKDF (reference sequence). The CDR3 has 15 amino acids. The V and J ends lost 0 bases and 5 bases, in that order; junction bases with no gene match: 3. CDR3 amino acids: CATSREGLEHNEQFF. CDR3 coding DNA: TGTGCCACCAGCAGAGAGGGACTAGAACACAATGAGCAGTTCTTC.

This clonotype was found many times. The genes are TRBV20-1 and TRBJ1-5, with D hard to call. This CDR3 is built from 13 residues. V was cut by 6 bases and J by 2 bases, with 11 bases left in between. Germline CDR1 and CDR2: DFQATT and SNEGSKA (reference sequence). DNA of the CDR3: TGCAGTGCACGACCCGCGGGCAATCAGCCCCAGCATTTT. Translating it yields CSARPAGNQPQHF.

V is TRBV20-1 and J is TRBJ1-1, with 8 bases aligning to TRBD1. CDR3 length: 13 amino acids. The junction had 6 bases not matched to a gene; V was cut back by 5 bases and J by 4 bases. Per the germline V gene, CDR1 is DFQATT and CDR2 is SNEGSKA (reference sequence). CDR3: CSAWDRRGTEAFF. CDR3 DNA: TGCAGTGCTTGGGACAGGCGGGGCACTGAAGCTTTCTTT.

There are many counts of this clonotype. The rearrangement uses TRBV20-1 and TRBJ2-3; possible D gene TRBD1, 5 bases. The CDR3 extends over 14 amino acids. V dropped 1 base and J dropped 2 bases, with 10 bases sitting between them. The germline V gene encodes CDR1 DFQATT and CDR2 SNEGSKA (reference sequence). The CDR3 bases are TGCAGTGCTAGAGGAAGGGGTCCCACAGATACGCAGTATTTT. This translates into CSARGRGPTDTQYF.

This CDR3 is CASSFGVRNTEAFF. The CDR3 DNA reads as TGTGCCAGCAGTTTCGGAGTCCGGAACACTGAAGCTTTCTTT. This chain uses TRBV6-5 with TRBJ1-1; D gene uncertain. CDR1 and CDR2 from the germline V gene are MNHEY and SVGAGI. There are 14 residues in the CDR3. V dropped 4 bases and J dropped 1 base, with 10 bases sitting between them.

The J gene is TRBJ2-7, the V gene TRBV5-1; 10 bases agree with TRBD2. Trimming took 6 bases from V and 4 from J; bases not matched to a gene: 7. This CDR3 is 14 amino acids long. Germline V gene lookup returns CDR1 SGHRS and CDR2 YFSETQ. CDR3: CASNPGTSVYEQYF. CDR3 nucleotides: TGCGCCAGCAATCCCGGGACTAGCGTTTACGAGCAGTACTTC.

This chain joins TRBV2 and TRBJ1-1; D is ambiguous. The CDR3 length is 16 residues. The germline CDR1 and CDR2 sequences are SNHLY and FYNNEI. V lost 6 bases, J lost 1 base, and 18 bases lay in between. The CDR3 sequence: CASRQTASPSNTEAFF. In nucleotides, the CDR3 is TGTGCCAGCAGACAGACCGCAAGTCCGTCGAACACTGAAGCTTTCTTT.